This TCR beta chain appears in the sequencing data of a study of CD8+ T cells in alopecia areata. The overall study: Treated patients were given oral tofacitinib, which was dosed at 5 to 10 mg twice daily.

Extraction and reverse transcription of RNA yielded cDNA as the sequencing template. Measured with immunoSEQ multiplex PCR; TCRdb has only the in-frame clones, and not every one. The table shows 250,000 or so clones, with roughly two thirds occurring only once. V lost 3 bases, J lost 9 bases, and 22 bases lay in between. The length of the CDR3 is 16 residues. Germline V gene lookup returns CDR1 SGDLS and CDR2 YYNGEE. General study findings and limits: Normal scalp showed lower clonality than lesional scalp, especially alopecia totalis/universalis. Shared TCR sequences were less clear between patients than in mice, possibly partly from HLA diversity.

Comment on this clone: Its antigen is unidentified.

Material: CD4+ T cells sorted from blood, obtained at week 0. V gene TRBV9 combines with J gene TRBJ2-1, with D possibly TRBD2 on 6 matching bases. The receptor comes from a human donor with alopecia areata. CDR3 protein: CASSARGQGGTSEQFF. Here the CDR3 DNA reads TGTGCCAGCAGCGCCAGAGGGCAGGGAGGTACCAGTGAGCAGTTCTTC.